These T cell receptor beta chains were read from a single sample in a study of vaccination and CD4 T cells after COVID-19. Their antigen targets remain unknown. TCRdb redid the calling of the PCR reads with MiXCR, one entry per CDR3 protein. The sample has 20,000 or so distinct CDR3 sequences, 67% seen once. What was sequenced was CD4+ T cells from blood, cultured in vitro. The receptor source for this set is a human donor who had recovered from COVID-19. CDR3s include the opening cysteine and the closing phenylalanine or tryptophan. The size of a clone is reported for some rows only, either as once, few or many, or as a class for expanded clones.

size: .; V: TRBV19; J: TRBJ1-2; length: 14; CDR3: CASRHTRIDYGYTF
size: .; V: TRBV6-1; J: TRBJ1-5; length: 13; CDR3: CASSGDSNQPQHF
size: .; V: TRBV19; J: TRBJ1-2; length: 12; CDR3: CASSMGSGGFTF
size: .; V: TRBV27; J: TRBJ1-1; length: 19; CDR3: CASTETYVGQGAPGGKAFF
size: .; V: TRBV20-1; J: TRBJ2-3; length: 14; CDR3: CSAQRGLSTDTQYF
size: few; V: TRBV2; J: TRBJ1-6; length: 13; CDR3: CATGQEANSPLHF
size: few; V: TRBV2; J: TRBJ1-5; length: 15; CDR3: CASSEALRGNQPQHF
size: .; V: TRBV20-1; J: TRBJ1-5; length: 15; CDR3: CSARDWGGGNQPQHF
size: once; V: TRBV20-1; J: TRBJ1-2; length: 13; CDR3: CSAIGGLRYGYTF
size: few; V: TRBV20-1; J: TRBJ1-5; length: 14; CDR3: CSASLGLSNQPQHF
size: few; V: TRBV24-1; J: TRBJ2-1; length: 14; CDR3: CATSEWAGAGEQFF
size: .; V: TRBV6-2/TRBV6-3; J: TRBJ1-2; length: 14; CDR3: CASSPRSSGYGYTF
size: .; V: TRBV30; J: TRBJ1-5; length: 13; CDR3: CAWNLGRGQPQHF
size: .; V: TRBV19; J: TRBJ2-3; length: 16; CDR3: CASTRRLMGYTDTQYF
size: .; V: TRBV10-2; J: TRBJ2-1; length: 16; CDR3: CASRDGLAASYNEQFF
size: once; V: TRBV6-1; J: TRBJ2-2; length: 14; CDR3: CASSTQRNTGELFF
size: once; V: TRBV7-2; J: TRBJ2-6; length: 15; CDR3: CASTERYSGANVLTF
size: .; V: TRBV4-3; J: TRBJ2-3; length: 16; CDR3: CASSQGTGGRSDTQYF
size: .; V: TRBV11-2; J: TRBJ2-3; length: 15; CDR3: CASSIVGGVTDTQYF
size: .; V: TRBV4-1; J: TRBJ1-5; length: 12; CDR3: CASGGPNQPQHF
size: .; V: TRBV6-2/TRBV6-3; J: TRBJ1-6; length: 21; CDR3: CASRSPGQGVIAVSYNSPLHF
size: few; V: TRBV4-2; J: TRBJ1-2; length: 14; CDR3: CASSQGEAGEGYTF
size: once; V: TRBV11-2; J: TRBJ2-3; length: 15; CDR3: CASSITSGRADTQYF
size: .; V: TRBV19; J: TRBJ2-7; length: 13; CDR3: CASSISSGWGIYF
size: .; V: TRBV12-3/TRBV12-4; J: TRBJ1-2; length: 14; CDR3: CASSLLRFNYGYTF
size: .; V: TRBV7-2; J: TRBJ1-5; length: 12; CDR3: CASSLRGQPQHF
size: .; V: TRBV30; J: TRBJ1-5; length: 13; CDR3: CAWSRGRNQPQHF
size: medium-sized; V: TRBV7-2; J: TRBJ1-1; length: 15; CDR3: CASSLVMGGVTEAFF
size: once; V: TRBV11-2; J: TRBJ2-5; length: 16; CDR3: CASRRWTSGKGETQYF
size: few; V: TRBV7-3; J: TRBJ2-3; length: 13; CDR3: CASSFRAADTQYF
size: .; V: TRBV20-1; J: TRBJ1-5; length: 15; CDR3: CSARVPGQTGQPQHF
size: .; V: TRBV30; J: TRBJ2-7; length: 12; CDR3: CAWAHSGDEQYF
size: .; V: TRBV12-3/TRBV12-4; J: TRBJ2-5; length: 15; CDR3: CASSAGTGGYETQYF
size: .; V: TRBV11-2; J: TRBJ1-1; length: 13; CDR3: CASSGQGGTEAFF
size: .; V: TRBV24-1; J: TRBJ2-2; length: 18; CDR3: CATSDLGEEGPNTGELFF
size: few; V: TRBV15; J: TRBJ1-1; length: 13; CDR3: CATSRDQSTEAFF
size: .; V: TRBV11-3; J: TRBJ2-3; length: 13; CDR3: CASSFDPTDTQYF
size: few; V: TRBV5-4; J: TRBJ1-6; length: 14; CDR3: CASSLSQINSPLHF
size: .; V: TRBV19; J: TRBJ1-4; length: 14; CDR3: CASSIVTAHEKLFF
size: .; V: TRBV6-5; J: TRBJ2-1; length: 16; CDR3: CASSYWGRGAAAEQFF
size: .; V: TRBV6-1; J: TRBJ1-1; length: 18; CDR3: CASSEEEWSNRGALRAFF
size: .; V: TRBV19; J: TRBJ1-2; length: 13; CDR3: CASSPGAGYGYTF
size: .; V: TRBV6-2/TRBV6-3; J: TRBJ2-5; length: 19; CDR3: CASSYPSPRGRAPPETQYF
size: .; V: TRBV27; J: TRBJ2-2; length: 19; CDR3: CASSLGRASGGRGTGELFF
size: .; V: TRBV11-3; J: TRBJ2-1; length: 13; CDR3: CASRGLAGDEQFF
size: .; V: TRBV5-4; J: TRBJ1-2; length: 13; CDR3: CASSPGGNYGYTF
size: .; V: TRBV20-1; J: TRBJ1-3; length: 19; CDR3: CSATPRAGGGRVSGNTIYF
size: .; V: TRBV27; J: TRBJ2-5; length: 16; CDR3: CASSFRGRALRETQHF
size: .; V: TRBV2; J: TRBJ2-2; length: 14; CDR3: CATGAGEGTGELFF
size: .; V: TRBV20-1; J: TRBJ2-4; length: 16; CDR3: CSALSPASGEGYIQYF
size: .; V: TRBV20-1; J: TRBJ2-2; length: 15; CDR3: CSAESGGAGTGELFF
size: .; V: TRBV20-1; J: TRBJ1-1; length: 15; CDR3: CSARGGTRPNTEAFF
size: once; V: TRBV29-1; J: TRBJ2-3; length: 14; CDR3: CSVAGTGMADTQYF